These 7 T cell receptor beta chains came from one sample sequenced in a study of Tregs in tolerant kidney transplant recipients (dated by TCRdb to the late 2010s). Library preparation employed the immunoSEQ multiplex PCR assay. The immuneACCESS repertoire file appears here via TCRdb, limited to in-frame rearrangements. These files lack a portion of the clones; in checked studies, under half of the deficit traces to unresolved V genes, and the cause of the others is not known. The sample table lists hundreds of thousands of clones, roughly four fifths of them with a count of one. 0.5% to 0.65% of the sample lies in the top ten. Sequencing used CD4+ T cells from blood. These receptors came from a human donor in good health.

This clone was counted a single time. This sample includes further DNA sequences coding for the same CDR3. V gene TRBV7-2 combines with J gene TRBJ1-1; D is uncertain. V was pared by 0 bases and J by 1 base, with 9 bases between. This CDR3 contains 15 residues. Germline loops: CDR1 SGHTA, CDR2 FQGNSA. CDR3 sequence reads: CASSLAGNPNTEAFF. CDR3 nucleotide sequence: TGTGCCAGCAGCTTAGCGGGGAACCCGAACACTGAAGCTTTCTTT.

The chain employs TRBV19 and TRBJ1-2, with D uncertain. The CDR3 length is 15 residues. Trimming took off 5 bases at V and 2 bases at J, with 15 bases between the two ends. Looked up from germline, CDR1 is LNHDA and CDR2 is SQIVND (reference sequence). The CDR3 here is CASSLGRASNYGYTF. For the CDR3, the DNA is TGTGCCAGTAGTTTAGGACGGGCTTCCAACTATGGCTACACCTTC.

Notes on this clone: The identical CDR3 is also encoded by other nucleotide sequences in the sample. The rearrangement uses TRBV5-4 and TRBJ2-7, with D unclear. This CDR3 region has 11 residues. The V and J ends lost 2 bases and 4 bases respectively, with 4 bases between them. Germline CDR1 SGHNT, CDR2 YYREEE (reference sequence). CDR3 sequence: CASSFLYEQYF. DNA of the CDR3: TGTGCCAGCAGCTTCCTTTACGAGCAGTACTTC.

The V call is TRBV6-5, the J call TRBJ2-7, with D possibly matching TRBD1 (6 bases). This CDR3 has 13 amino acids. Trimming shortened V by 8 bases and J by 1 base, and 12 bases separated the two germline ends. Germline CDR1 is MNHEY and CDR2 is SVGAGI. This chain's CDR3 is CASRRDNSYEQYF. CDR3 in DNA: TGTGCCAGCCGCCGGGACAATTCCTACGAGCAGTACTTC.

The gene calls are TRBV7-3 and TRBJ2-2; 8 nucleotides align to TRBD2. V dropped 4 bases and J dropped 0; count of bases not matched to a gene: 4. The V gene's germline CDR1 is SGHTA and CDR2 FQGTGA. The CDR3 length is 16 residues. CDR3 sequence reads: CASSSKAGANTGELFF. In DNA, the CDR3 is TGTGCCAGCAGCTCCAAAGCGGGAGCGAACACCGGGGAGCTGTTTTTT.

The genes are TRBV6-5 and TRBJ2-3, with 10 bases that match TRBD1. CDR3 length: 15 residues. The germline CDR1 and CDR2 sequences are MNHEY and SVGAGI. Trimming cost V 5 bases and J 6 bases; bases outside gene matches: 8. The CDR3 DNA reads TGTGCCAGCAGTAGGGACAGGGGTGCAATGGATACGCAGTATTTT. Encoded protein: CASSRDRGAMDTQYF.

The chain recombines TRBV25-1 with TRBJ1-1; D ambiguous. V shed 2 bases and J shed 3 bases, with 7 bases lying between them. The germline gives CDR1 MGHDK, CDR2 SYGVNS. This CDR3 is built from 13 residues. DNA for the CDR3: TGTGCCAGCAGTGAAAAGGACCACACTGAAGCTTTCTTT. Its translation is CASSEKDHTEAFF.